This T cell receptor (beta chain) was identified in a study of cytomegalovirus exposure and HLA in healthy donors. In the PCR, 60 Vbeta and 13 Jbeta primers were used. Some clones are missing from TCRdb's copy, which holds only in-frame ones; the method was immunoSEQ multiplex PCR. The sample contains 100,000 to 150,000 clones, around 80% of which appear only once. Germline-derived CDR1 and CDR2 are LNHNV and YYDKDF (reference sequence). The CDR3 loop spans 16 amino acids. The junction had 3 bases not matched to a gene; V was cut back by 0 bases and J by 0 bases. The count of this clone is one. This TCR was recovered from a woman aged 18-29 years in good health and CMV-seropositive. The sequenced material came from PBMCs. The chain couples TRBV15 to TRBJ1-1; 8 bases map to TRBD1. CDR3: CATSRDQGAMNTEAFF. CDR3 bases: TGTGCCACCAGCAGAGATCAGGGGGCTATGAACACTGAAGCTTTCTTT. Full variable domain (missing parts from reference TRBV15 and TRBJ1-1): DAMVIQNPRYQVTQFGKPVTLSCSQTLNHNVMYWYQQKSSQAPKLLFHYYDKDFNNEADTPDNFQSRRPNTSFCFLDIRSPGLGDTAMYLCATSRDQGAMNTEAFFGQGTRLTVV.